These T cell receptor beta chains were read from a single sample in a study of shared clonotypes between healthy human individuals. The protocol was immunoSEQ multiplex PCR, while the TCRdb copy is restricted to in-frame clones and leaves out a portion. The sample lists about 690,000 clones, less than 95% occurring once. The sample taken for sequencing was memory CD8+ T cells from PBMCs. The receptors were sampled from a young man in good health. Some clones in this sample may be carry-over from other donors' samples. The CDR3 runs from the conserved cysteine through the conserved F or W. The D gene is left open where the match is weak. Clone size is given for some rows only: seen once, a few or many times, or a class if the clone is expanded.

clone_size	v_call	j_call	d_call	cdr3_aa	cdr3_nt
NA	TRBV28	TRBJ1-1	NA	CASSFRTANTEAFF	TGTGCCAGCAGTTTTCGGACAGCGAACACTGAAGCTTTCTTT
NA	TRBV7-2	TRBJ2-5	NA	CASSLAGLKETQYF	TGTGCCAGCAGCTTAGCGGGGCTTAAAGAGACCCAGTACTTC
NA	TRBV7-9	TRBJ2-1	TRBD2	CASSPGGLQPRSYNEQFF	TGTGCCAGCAGCCCGGGGGGACTGCAACCCCGCTCCTACAATGAGCAGTTCTTC
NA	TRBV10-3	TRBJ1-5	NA	CATREGESNQPQHF	TGTGCCACCCGGGAGGGGGAAAGCAATCAGCCCCAGCATTTT
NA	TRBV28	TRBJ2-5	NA	CASSTNHRAQETQYF	TGTGCCAGCAGTACCAACCACAGGGCCCAAGAGACCCAGTACTTC
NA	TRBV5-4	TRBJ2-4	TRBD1	CASSPRTGSNIQYF	TGTGCCAGCAGCCCAAGGACAGGGTCGAACATTCAGTACTTC
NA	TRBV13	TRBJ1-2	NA	CASSLGHRYGYTF	TGTGCCAGCAGCTTGGGACATCGCTATGGCTACACCTTC
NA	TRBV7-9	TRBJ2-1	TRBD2	CASSTKAGSYNEQFF	TGTGCCAGCAGCACGAAAGCGGGAAGCTACAATGAGCAGTTCTTC
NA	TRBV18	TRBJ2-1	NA	CASSATGTPLGNEQFF	TGTGCCAGCTCAGCAACCGGGACTCCCCTTGGCAATGAGCAGTTCTTC
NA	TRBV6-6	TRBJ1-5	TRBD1	CASRPTGQDWDQPQHF	TGTGCCAGCCGCCCTACCGGACAGGACTGGGATCAGCCCCAGCATTTT
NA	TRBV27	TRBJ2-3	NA	CASSPRGRSTDTQYF	TGTGCCAGCAGTCCGAGGGGGAGGAGCACAGATACGCAGTATTTT
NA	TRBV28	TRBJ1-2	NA	CASSPVQPGPGFNYGYTF	TGTGCCAGCAGTCCCGTACAACCGGGGCCGGGGTTTAACTATGGCTACACCTTC
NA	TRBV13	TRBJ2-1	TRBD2	CASSFWLAVVDEQFF	TGTGCCAGCAGCTTCTGGCTAGCGGTAGTTGATGAGCAGTTCTTC
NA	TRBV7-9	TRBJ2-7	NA	CASSYGPDEQYF	TGTGCCAGCAGCTACGGGCCGGACGAGCAGTACTTC
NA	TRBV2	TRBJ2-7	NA	CASSVGIAARTEQYF	TGTGCCAGCAGCGTCGGGATAGCGGCTAGAACGGAGCAGTACTTC
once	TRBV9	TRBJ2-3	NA	CASSVHRESGSTSTDTQYF	TGTGCCAGCAGCGTACACAGGGAAAGCGGGTCTACTAGCACAGATACGCAGTATTTT
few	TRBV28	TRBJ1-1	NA	CASSSTQDFEAFF	TGTGCCAGCAGCTCTACGCAGGATTTTGAAGCTTTCTTT
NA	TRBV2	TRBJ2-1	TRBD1	CASSYSGTGGYEQFF	TGTGCCAGCAGTTATTCCGGGACAGGGGGATATGAGCAGTTCTTC
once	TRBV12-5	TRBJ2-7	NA	CASGLGDRYEQYF	TGTGCTAGTGGTTTGGGGGACCGCTACGAGCAGTACTTC
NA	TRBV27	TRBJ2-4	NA	CASRILGGVNIQYF	TGTGCCAGCCGGATACTCGGGGGCGTAAACATTCAGTACTTC
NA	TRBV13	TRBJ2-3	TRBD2	CASSLGRLAGGPDTQYF	TGTGCCAGCAGCTTAGGCCGGCTAGCGGGAGGGCCAGATACGCAGTATTTT
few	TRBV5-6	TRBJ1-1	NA	CASSLLNTEAFF	TGTGCCAGCAGCTTGTTGAACACTGAAGCTTTCTTT
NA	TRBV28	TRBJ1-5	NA	CASSMGPAQPQHF	TGTGCCAGCAGCATGGGGCCTGCCCAGCCCCAGCATTTT
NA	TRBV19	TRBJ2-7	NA	CASSIRGTLNEQYF	TGTGCCAGTAGTATACGAGGTACCCTCAACGAGCAGTACTTC
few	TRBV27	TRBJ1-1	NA	CASSWGGDRGAEAFF	TGTGCCAGCAGTTGGGGGGGAGATAGGGGCGCTGAAGCTTTCTTT
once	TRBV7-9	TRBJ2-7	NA	CASRDGSYEQYF	TGTGCCAGCAGGGACGGATCCTACGAGCAGTACTTC
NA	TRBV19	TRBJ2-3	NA	CASSIGGSTDTQYF	TGTGCCAGTAGTATTGGAGGGAGCACAGATACGCAGTATTTT
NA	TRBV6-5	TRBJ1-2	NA	CASSYEAGYGYTF	TGTGCCAGCAGTTACGAGGCGGGCTATGGCTACACCTTC
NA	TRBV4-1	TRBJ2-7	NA	CASSPRPEGEQYF	TGCGCCAGCAGCCCGAGGCCGGAAGGGGAGCAGTACTTC
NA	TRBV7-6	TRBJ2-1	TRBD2	CASSSLGTSVSSYNEQFF	TGTGCCAGCAGCTCCCTCGGGACTAGCGTGAGCTCCTACAATGAGCAGTTCTTC
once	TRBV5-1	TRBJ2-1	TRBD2	CASSLVVWREGRDEQFF	TGCGCCAGCAGCTTGGTTGTCTGGCGGGAGGGCCGCGATGAGCAGTTCTTC
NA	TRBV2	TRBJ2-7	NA	CASRDYEQYF	TGTGCCAGCAGAGACTACGAGCAGTACTTC
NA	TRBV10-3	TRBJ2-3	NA	CAISRTATDTQYF	TGTGCCATCAGCCGGACGGCCACAGATACGCAGTATTTT
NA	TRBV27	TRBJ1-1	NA	CASSYLGGNTEAFF	TGTGCCAGCAGTTACCTTGGGGGGAACACTGAAGCTTTCTTT
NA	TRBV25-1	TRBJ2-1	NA	CASTSSKRAGYNEQFF	TGTGCCAGCACGTCCAGTAAGCGGGCGGGATACAATGAGCAGTTCTTC
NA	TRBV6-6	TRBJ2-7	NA	CASSYSVESSYEQYF	TGTGCCAGCAGTTACTCCGTTGAAAGCTCCTACGAGCAGTACTTC
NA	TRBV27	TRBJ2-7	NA	CASSLSGMDRRFHEQYF	TGTGCCAGCAGTTTATCAGGGATGGACCGGCGGTTCCACGAGCAGTACTTC
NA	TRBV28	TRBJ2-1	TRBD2	CASSLPGTRSYNEQFF	TGTGCCAGCAGTTTACCCGGGACTAGATCCTACAATGAGCAGTTCTTC
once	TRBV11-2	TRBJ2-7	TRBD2	CASSWGGTYEQYF	TGTGCCAGCAGCTGGGGGGGAACGTACGAGCAGTACTTC
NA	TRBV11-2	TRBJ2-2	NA	CASSLYFATVEAGELFF	TGTGCCAGCAGCTTATATTTCGCGACAGTGGAGGCCGGGGAGCTGTTTTTT
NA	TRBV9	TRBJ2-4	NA	CASSVGGQVKNIQYF	TGTGCCAGCAGCGTAGGGGGACAAGTCAAAAACATTCAGTACTTC